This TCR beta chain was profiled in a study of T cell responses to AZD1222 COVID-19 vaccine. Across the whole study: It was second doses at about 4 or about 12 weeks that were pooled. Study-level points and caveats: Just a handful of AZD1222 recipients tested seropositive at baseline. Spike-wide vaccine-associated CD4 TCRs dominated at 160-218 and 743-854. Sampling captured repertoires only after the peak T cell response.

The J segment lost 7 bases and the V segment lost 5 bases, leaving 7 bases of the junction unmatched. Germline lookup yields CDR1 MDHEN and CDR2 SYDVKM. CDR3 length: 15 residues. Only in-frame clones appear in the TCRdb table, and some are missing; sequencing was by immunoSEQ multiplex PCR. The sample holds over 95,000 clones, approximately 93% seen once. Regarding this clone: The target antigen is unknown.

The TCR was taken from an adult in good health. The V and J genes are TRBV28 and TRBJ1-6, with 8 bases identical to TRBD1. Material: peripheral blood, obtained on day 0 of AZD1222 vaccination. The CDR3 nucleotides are TGTGCCAGCAGTCGTCGGACAGGGTTCAATTCACCCCTCCACTTT. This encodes CASSRRTGFNSPLHF.